Each of the 2 T cell receptor beta chains below was sequenced from the same sample in a study of chemoradiotherapy in HPV16-positive cancers. Clones were sequenced by immunoSEQ multiplex PCR, and TCRdb holds only the in-frame ones, with some missing. Counted here are about 5,800 clones, more than 70% occurring once; the ten biggest clones make up approximately 35%. This material was collected from a patient who underwent chemoradiotherapy. These receptor sequences come from a human donor with HPV-associated anogenital cancer.

The chain carries TRBV7-2 and TRBJ2-2; D uncertain. V was shortened by 1 base and J by 7 bases, with 7 bases between the two germline ends. The CDR3 has 13 amino acids. Per the germline V gene, CDR1 is SGHTA and CDR2 is FQGNSA. CDR3 amino acids: CASSLVVVGELFF. The CDR3 DNA reads TGTGCCAGCAGCTTAGTCGTAGTCGGGGAGCTGTTTTTT.

The V and J genes are TRBV5-6 and TRBJ2-3; 7 positions match TRBD1. V shed 0 bases and J 1 base; nucleotides not matched to a gene: 8. The germline V gene encodes CDR1 SGHDT and CDR2 YYEEEE. The CDR3 has 17 amino acids. CDR3 in amino acids: CASSLVPGTVRTDTQYF. The CDR3 DNA is TGTGCCAGCAGCTTGGTCCCCGGGACAGTCCGCACAGATACGCAGTATTTT.